This T cell receptor beta chain was retrieved from a study of blood T cells in healthy people across ages. This clonotype was found a few times. The germline V gene encodes CDR1 DFQATT and CDR2 SNEGSKA (reference sequence). CDR3 length: 13 residues. V lost 1 base, J lost 6 bases, and 12 bases lay in between. Using a J-beta primer mix together with a sample-barcoded 5' primer, a second PCR was run for roughly 7 to 12 cycles. One entry per CDR3 protein, called by TCRdb with MiXCR from the 5' RACE reads. The sample comprises some 1,800,000 distinct CDR3 sequences, 30% to 40% of which are singletons, and about 21% rests with the top ten.

This receptor was taken from a human donor in good health. This chain connects TRBV20-1 to TRBJ1-1; TRBD1 is a possible D gene (6 bases). Sequencing input: blood. The CDR3 is CSARGQVIAEAFF. Written as DNA, the CDR3 is TGCAGTGCTAGAGGACAGGTTATCGCTGAAGCTTTCTTT.